These 3 T cell receptor beta chains originate from one sample sequenced in a study of post-analysis software for immune sequencing data (dated by TCRdb to 2013 to 2016). The antigens these receptors bind are not known. The method behind the library was PCR. The sequencing machine was an Illumina HiSeq 2500. Unique molecular identifiers were incorporated into TCR beta cDNA libraries to reduce PCR and sequencing biases. TCRdb handled the public reads itself, with Q25 trimming in fastp and clone calling in MiXCR, and kept productive beta chains. Every entry covers one CDR3 protein and lists the most common genes and DNA from its rows. In all, the sample holds about 200,000 distinct CDR3 sequences, and 29% of those were seen once. The top ten clonotypes cover 3% to 3.5% of the sample. The full study reports these points: Roughly 5 TRBV segments, including TRBV5-6, TRBV5-1 and TRBV20-1, were significantly more frequent in patients than controls.

Sequencing used blood. Receptors were obtained from a girl under 18 with multiple sclerosis.

This clonotype was counted at least ten times. V gene TRBV29-1 combines with J gene TRBJ2-7, with D hard to call. Trimming pared 6 bases from V and 0 bases from J, leaving 12 bases between. This CDR3 has 13 residues. CDR1 SQVTM and CDR2 ANQGSEA come from the germline V gene. The DNA for the CDR3 is TGCAGCGTGGGTAACAAGAGCTCCTACGAGCAGTACTTC. Protein product: CSVGNKSSYEQYF.

This chain joins TRBV12-3 or TRBV12-4 and TRBJ2-3; D remains ambiguous. The CDR3 covers 15 residues. Trimming pared 2 bases from V and 13 bases from J, leaving 22 bases between. CDR3 DNA sequence: TGTGCCAGCAGTTTATCCGGCTACATCACAGATGCGGAGTATTTT. This sequence encodes CASSLSGYITDAEYF.

To note about this clonotype: Since a much larger clone is just one base distant, this may be a read error. The rearrangement links TRBV18 to TRBJ2-5, with D unresolved. CDR3 length: 13 residues. Germline assignment: CDR1 KGHSH and CDR2 LQKENI. This CDR3 is CASPPVLAETQYF. The CDR3 DNA reads as TGTGCCAGCCCACCGGTATTGGCAGAGACCCAGTACTTC.